The 7 T cell receptor beta chains in this list originate from one sample, sequenced in a study of blood T cells in healthy people across ages (dated by TCRdb to 2013 to 2016). The method behind the library was 5' RACE. Sequencing took place on an Illumina HiSeq 2500. A second PCR of about 6 to 11 cycles was performed with a sample-barcoded 5' primer and a J-beta primer mix. The public reads were reanalyzed by TCRdb: fastp trimming at Q25, MiXCR alignment, in-frame beta chains only. Here each entry gathers all rows of one CDR3 protein and keeps the most common genes and DNA. The sample table records 980,000 or so distinct CDR3 sequences; roughly 52% of these occur just once. The top ten constitute roughly 13% of the sample. Input material: blood. The source is a man in his thirties or forties in good health.

Points on this clonotype: Sequence at one end of the junction differs from germline and may be a read error. The rearrangement links TRBV6-5 to TRBJ2-6; D remains ambiguous. Germline values: CDR1 MNHEY, CDR2 SVGAGI. CDR3 length: 14 amino acids. CDR3 bases: TGTGCCTGCAGTCTGTCCTCTGGGGCCAACGTCCTGACTTTC. Translated: CACSLSSGANVLTF.

The gene calls are TRBV29-1 and TRBJ2-5, with 9 bases identical to TRBD1. This CDR3 contains 15 residues. V lost 4 bases and J lost 3; bases outside the gene matches: 9. Germline V lookup: CDR1 SQVTM, CDR2 ANQGSEA. The CDR3 nucleotides read TGCAGCGTTGGTTACGGGACAGGGTCAAAAGAGACCCAGTACTTC. This sequence encodes CSVGYGTGSKETQYF.

CDR3 protein: CAISESGGPMNTEAFF. In nucleotides, the CDR3 is TGTGCCATCAGTGAGTCGGGGGGTCCGATGAACACTGAAGCTTTCTTT. The chain is built from TRBV10-3 and TRBJ1-1; TRBD1 is a possible D gene (5 bases). From germline, CDR1 is ENHRY and CDR2 SYGVKD. The CDR3 sequence is 16 residues long. V lost 0 bases to trimming and J lost 0 bases, with 11 bases between them.

The genes are TRBV20-1 and TRBJ1-5, with 9 bases identical to TRBD1. V shed 5 bases and J 2 bases; nucleotides not matched to a gene: 4. Per germline, CDR1 DFQATT and CDR2 SNEGSKA (reference sequence). The CDR3 has 14 amino acids. The CDR3 nucleotides read TGCAGTGCTGGTAGGACAGGGGGCAATCAGCCCCAGCATTTT. This encodes CSAGRTGGNQPQHF.

The chain carries TRBV28 and TRBJ1-5, with 8 positions matching TRBD1. The CDR3 is 12 residues long. In germline, CDR1 is MDHEN, CDR2 SYDVKM. V was pared by 8 bases and J by 6 bases, with 3 bases of the junction left unmatched. CDR3 sequence: CASRTGSQPQHF. The CDR3 region has the DNA TGTGCCAGCCGGACAGGGAGTCAGCCCCAGCATTTT.

In its sample, this clonotype was seen many times. With a much larger clone just one base away, this may be a read error. The chain joins TRBV29-1 to TRBJ1-1, with D possibly matching TRBD1 (6 bases). V gave up 2 bases and J gave up 0 bases, with 7 bases separating them. This CDR3 has 13 amino acids. In germline, CDR1 is SQVTM, CDR2 ANQGSEA. In DNA form, the CDR3 reads TGCAGCGTTGAACGACAGGTGAACACTGAAGCTTTCTTT. Its translation is CSVERQVNTEAFF.

As concerns this clonotype: This sequence may be a read error, since a much larger clone differs from it by one base. The rearrangement links TRBV28 to TRBJ1-2; 8 nucleotides line up with TRBD1. The CDR3 contains 13 residues. From germline, CDR1 is MDHEN and CDR2 SYDVKM. The CDR3 loop is CACSMPGGGGYTF. The CDR3 coding sequence is TGTGCCTGCAGTATGCCAGGGGGCGGTGGCTACACCTTC.